A selection of T cell receptor beta chains follows, all from one sample in a study of molecular identifiers for immune sequencing clone quantification. Using its own MiXCR run on the PCR reads, TCRdb lists one record per CDR3 protein. This table has about 640,000 distinct CDR3 sequences, just under 20% appearing once. Material: naive CD8+ T cells from blood, with Jurkat cell RNA spiked in. The receptors come from a human donor in good health. Some libraries in this study had Jurkat cell RNA spiked in. The CDR3 runs from the conserved cysteine through the conserved F or W. Fields, in order: CDR3 length, clone size, V gene, D gene, J gene, CDR3 protein, CDR3 DNA. A D gene is named only where the DNA matches it firmly. Size values are once, few and many counts, or a class for expanded clones, and some rows have none.

>13|few|TRBV7-9|.|TRBJ1-5
CASLGWDDQPQHF
TGTGCCAGCCTTGGGTGGGATGATCAGCCCCAGCATTTT
>13|.|TRBV27|.|TRBJ1-5
CACRLAANQPQHF
TGTGCCTGCAGATTGGCCGCTAATCAGCCCCAGCATTTT
>15|few|TRBV7-9|.|TRBJ2-7
CASSLKSGRTYEQYF
TGTGCCAGCAGCTTAAAATCGGGCAGAACCTACGAGCAGTACTTC
>17|.|TRBV4-1|TRBD2|TRBJ2-3
CASSQGVLAGEADTQYF
TGCGCCAGCAGCCAAGGAGTCCTAGCGGGAGAGGCAGATACGCAGTATTTT
>12|many|TRBV20-1|.|TRBJ1-1
CSAADRRTEAFF
TGCAGTGCTGCCGACAGGCGGACTGAAGCTTTCTTT
>17|many|TRBV12-3/TRBV12-4|TRBD2|TRBJ2-5
CASSPGLAGGLEETQYF
TGTGCCAGCAGTCCTGGACTAGCGGGAGGCCTGGAAGAGACCCAGTACTTC
>11|many|TRBV28|.|TRBJ1-1
CASSLGAAAFF
TGTGCCAGCAGTTTAGGAGCGGCGGCTTTCTTT
>16|.|TRBV3-1|TRBD2|TRBJ2-7
CASSPPGLAGSHEQYF
TGTGCCAGCAGCCCTCCGGGACTAGCGGGGTCTCACGAGCAGTACTTC
>13|many|TRBV28|.|TRBJ2-7
CASLGESSYEQYF
TGTGCCAGCTTGGGCGAAAGCTCCTACGAGCAGTACTTC
>16|many|TRBV6-2/TRBV6-3|.|TRBJ1-5
CASSYLIGTSNQPQHF
TGTGCCAGCAGTTACCTCATCGGGACGAGCAATCAGCCCCAGCATTTT
>17|many|TRBV2|TRBD1|TRBJ2-5
CASSANRAGTEQETQYF
TGTGCCAGCAGTGCAAATCGAGCAGGGACAGAACAAGAGACCCAGTACTTC
>16|many|TRBV30|TRBD2|TRBJ2-3
CASRGWPSGITDTQYF
TGTGCATCGAGGGGCTGGCCTAGCGGGATCACAGATACGCAGTATTTT
>15|many|TRBV4-1|.|TRBJ2-3
CASSQGDTDTDTQYF
TGCGCCAGCAGCCAAGGCGATACGGACACAGATACGCAGTATTTT
>14|many|TRBV7-9|.|TRBJ1-5
CASSGGENNQPQHF
TGTGCCAGCAGCGGGGGGGAGAACAATCAGCCCCAGCATTTT
>15|many|TRBV6-6|.|TRBJ2-1
CASSYVREWDNEQFF
TGTGCCAGCAGTTACGTCCGGGAGTGGGACAATGAGCAGTTCTTC
>14|.|TRBV12-3/TRBV12-4|.|TRBJ1-1
CSSSVGGLNTEAFF
TGTTCCAGCAGTGTAGGGGGGCTGAACACTGAAGCTTTCTTT
>15|many|TRBV13|TRBD2|TRBJ2-3
CASLTSGSTTDTQYF
TGTGCCAGCCTTACTAGCGGGAGTACAACAGATACGCAGTATTTT
>21|many|TRBV6-2/TRBV6-3|TRBD2|TRBJ2-3
CASSYPSSGTSGRRWTDTQYF
TGTGCCAGCAGTTACCCTAGTTCCGGGACTAGCGGGAGGAGGTGGACAGATACGCAGTATTTT
>13|few|TRBV27|.|TRBJ2-1
CASSVDPANEQFF
TGTGCCAGCAGTGTCGACCCTGCCAATGAGCAGTTCTTC
>14|many|TRBV5-1|.|TRBJ2-5
CASRRDTYQETQYF
TGCGCCAGCAGACGGGACACGTACCAAGAGACCCAGTACTTC
>17|many|TRBV7-9|TRBD1|TRBJ1-4
CASSSRDRGPTNEKLFF
TGTGCCAGCAGCTCCCGGGACAGGGGTCCGACTAATGAAAAACTGTTTTTT
>20|few|TRBV12-3/TRBV12-4|TRBD2|TRBJ2-2
CASTPFEVAGDHKNTGELFF
TGTGCCAGCACCCCCTTCGAGGTAGCGGGGGATCATAAGAACACCGGGGAGCTGTTTTTT
>15|many|TRBV10-3|.|TRBJ2-7
CAISTDKRRSYEQYF
TGTGCCATCAGTACTGACAAGAGGCGTTCCTACGAGCAGTACTTC
>12|many|TRBV29-1|.|TRBJ2-7
CSEVRGNYEQYF
TGCAGCGAAGTCAGAGGGAACTACGAGCAGTACTTC
>12|.|TRBV6-6|.|TRBJ1-5
CASSPGDGPQHF
TGTGCCAGCAGCCCGGGGGACGGTCCCCAGCATTTT
>13|many|TRBV12-3/TRBV12-4|TRBD1|TRBJ1-5
CASSRTGGQPQHF
TGTGCCAGCAGCCGTACAGGGGGTCAGCCCCAGCATTTT
>15|many|TRBV28|.|TRBJ2-3
CASSLTALLTDTQYF
TGTGCCAGCAGCTTGACAGCGCTACTCACAGATACGCAGTATTTT
>15|many|TRBV6-2/TRBV6-3|.|TRBJ1-5
CASSYIGVGNQPQHF
TGTGCCAGCAGTTATATCGGGGTTGGCAATCAGCCCCAGCATTTT
>14|.|TRBV6-6|TRBD1|TRBJ1-3
CGSSSDRVGNTIYF
TGTGGCAGCAGTTCCGACAGGGTTGGAAACACCATATATTTT
>16|.|TRBV30|.|TRBJ1-4
CAWSGLDTGFNEKLFF
TGTGCCTGGAGTGGCCTGGACACAGGGTTCAATGAAAAACTGTTTTTT
>15|many|TRBV20-1|TRBD2|TRBJ2-7
CSARDASGGLYEQYF
TGCAGTGCTAGAGACGCTAGCGGGGGTCTCTACGAGCAGTACTTC
>14|many|TRBV5-6|.|TRBJ2-3
CASSSGTLADTQYF
TGTGCCAGCAGCTCCGGGACACTTGCAGATACGCAGTATTTT
>16|many|TRBV4-3|.|TRBJ2-1
CASSQVLGIGVNEQFF
TGCGCCAGCAGCCAAGTATTGGGGATAGGGGTCAATGAGCAGTTCTTC
>16|few|TRBV20-1|TRBD2|TRBJ2-2
CSARPETSLNTGELFF
TGCAGTGCCAGACCCGAGACTAGCCTGAACACCGGGGAGCTGTTTTTT
>16|.|TRBV19|.|TRBJ1-4
CASSTALGRANEKLFF
TGTGCCAGTAGTACAGCCCTGGGTAGGGCTAATGAAAAACTGTTTTTT
>14|many|TRBV7-9|.|TRBJ1-1
CASSSLWLNTEAFF
TGTGCCAGCAGCTCCCTATGGTTGAACACTGAAGCTTTCTTT
>14|.|TRBV12-3/TRBV12-4|TRBD1|TRBJ2-2
CASSWDRLTGELFF
TGTGCCAGCAGTTGGGACAGACTCACCGGGGAGCTGTTTTTT
>12|many|TRBV7-9|.|TRBJ1-1
CAGGQLNTEAFF
TGTGCCGGCGGACAGCTTAACACTGAAGCTTTCTTT
>15|.|TRBV12-3/TRBV12-4|.|TRBJ2-7
CAGSPETSNAYEQYF
TGTGCCGGCAGCCCAGAGACTAGTAACGCCTACGAGCAGTACTTC
>13|many|TRBV14|.|TRBJ2-7
CASSQGSGYEQYF
TGTGCCAGCAGCCAAGGTTCGGGGTACGAGCAGTACTTC